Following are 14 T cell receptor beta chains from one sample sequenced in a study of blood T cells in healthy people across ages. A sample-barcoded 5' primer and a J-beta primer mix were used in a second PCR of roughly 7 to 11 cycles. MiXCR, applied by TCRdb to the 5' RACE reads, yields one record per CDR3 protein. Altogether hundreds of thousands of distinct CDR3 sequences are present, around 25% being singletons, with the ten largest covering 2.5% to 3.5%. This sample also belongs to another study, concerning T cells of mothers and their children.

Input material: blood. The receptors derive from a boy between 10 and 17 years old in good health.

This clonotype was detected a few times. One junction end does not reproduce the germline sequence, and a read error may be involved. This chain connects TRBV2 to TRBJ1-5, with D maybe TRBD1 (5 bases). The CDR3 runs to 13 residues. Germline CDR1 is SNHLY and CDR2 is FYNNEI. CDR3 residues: CASGGEGKQPQHF. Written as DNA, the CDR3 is TGTGCCAGCGGAGGGGAGGGCAAGCAGCCCCAGCATTTT.

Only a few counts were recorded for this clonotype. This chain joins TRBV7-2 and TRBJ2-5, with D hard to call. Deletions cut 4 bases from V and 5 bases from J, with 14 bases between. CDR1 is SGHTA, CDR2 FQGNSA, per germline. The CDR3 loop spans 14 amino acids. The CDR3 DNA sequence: TGTGCCAGCAGCTCGACGGTTCTTTCGGAGACCCAGTACTTC. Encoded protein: CASSSTVLSETQYF.

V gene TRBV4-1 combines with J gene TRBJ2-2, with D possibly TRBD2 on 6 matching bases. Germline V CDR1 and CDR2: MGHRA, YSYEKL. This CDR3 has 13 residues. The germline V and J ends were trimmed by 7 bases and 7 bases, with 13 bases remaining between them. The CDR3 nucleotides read TGCGCCAGCAAGGGACTGAATGGCGGGGAGCTGTTTTTT. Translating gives CASKGLNGGELFF.

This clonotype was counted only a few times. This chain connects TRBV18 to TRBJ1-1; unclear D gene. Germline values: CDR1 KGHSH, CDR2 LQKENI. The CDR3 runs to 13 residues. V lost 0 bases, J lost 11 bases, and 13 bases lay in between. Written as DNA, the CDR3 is TGTGCCAGCTCACCACCGGGCCACCTTGAGGCTTTCTTT. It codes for CASSPPGHLEAFF.

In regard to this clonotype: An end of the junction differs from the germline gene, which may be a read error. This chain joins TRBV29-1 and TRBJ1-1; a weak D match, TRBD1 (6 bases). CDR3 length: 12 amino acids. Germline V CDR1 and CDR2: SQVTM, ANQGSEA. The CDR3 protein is CGVLGTPTEAFF. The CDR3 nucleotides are TGCGGCGTTCTCGGGACACCCACTGAAGCTTTCTTT.

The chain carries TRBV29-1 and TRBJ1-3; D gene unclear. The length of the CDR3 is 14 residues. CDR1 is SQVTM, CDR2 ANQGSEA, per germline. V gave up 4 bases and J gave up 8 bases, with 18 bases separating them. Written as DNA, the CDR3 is TGCAGCGTTGCTCCGGGGTCCATCGGGGACACCATATATTTT. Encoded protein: CSVAPGSIGDTIYF. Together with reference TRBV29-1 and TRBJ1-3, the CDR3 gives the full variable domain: SAVISQKPSRDICQRGTSLTIQCQVDSQVTMMFWYRQQPGQSLTLIATANQGSEATYESGFVIDKFPISRPNLTFSTLTVSNMSPEDSSIYLCSVAPGSIGDTIYFGEGSWLTVV.

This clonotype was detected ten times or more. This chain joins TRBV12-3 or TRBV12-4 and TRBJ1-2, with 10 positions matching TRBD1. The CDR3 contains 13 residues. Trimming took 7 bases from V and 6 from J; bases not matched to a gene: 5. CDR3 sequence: CASNQDRGNGYTF. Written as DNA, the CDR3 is TGTGCCAGCAACCAGGACAGGGGGAATGGCTACACCTTC.

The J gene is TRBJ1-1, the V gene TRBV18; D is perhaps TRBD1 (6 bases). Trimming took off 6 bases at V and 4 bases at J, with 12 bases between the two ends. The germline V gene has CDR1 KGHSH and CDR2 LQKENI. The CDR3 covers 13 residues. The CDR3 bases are TGTGCCAGCTCCTCGGACAGTGTCACTGAAGCTTTCTTT. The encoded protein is CASSSDSVTEAFF.

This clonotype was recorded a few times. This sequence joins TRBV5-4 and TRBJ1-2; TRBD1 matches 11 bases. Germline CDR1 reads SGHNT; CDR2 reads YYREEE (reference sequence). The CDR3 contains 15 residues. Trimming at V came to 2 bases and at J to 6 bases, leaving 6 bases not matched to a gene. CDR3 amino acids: CASSFGTGGVNGYTF. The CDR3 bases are TGTGCCAGCAGCTTTGGGACAGGGGGTGTGAATGGCTACACCTTC.

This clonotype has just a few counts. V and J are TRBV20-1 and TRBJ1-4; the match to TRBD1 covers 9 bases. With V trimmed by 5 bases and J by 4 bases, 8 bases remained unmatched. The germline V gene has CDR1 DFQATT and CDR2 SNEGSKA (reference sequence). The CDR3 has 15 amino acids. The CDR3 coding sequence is TGCAGTGCTTCCCCGGGACAGGGCCTTAATGAAAAACTGTTTTTT. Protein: CSASPGQGLNEKLFF.

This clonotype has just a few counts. Here the CDR3 DNA reads TGCGCCAGCAGCTTGGTTGTGGCCACGGGGACCCAGTACTTC. Translated: CASSLVVATGTQYF. V usage is TRBV5-1 and J usage is TRBJ2-5; D gene unclear. Trimming stripped 0 bases from V and 7 bases from J, with 13 bases between. Germline V CDR1 and CDR2: SGHRS, YFSETQ. The CDR3 is made up of 14 amino acids.

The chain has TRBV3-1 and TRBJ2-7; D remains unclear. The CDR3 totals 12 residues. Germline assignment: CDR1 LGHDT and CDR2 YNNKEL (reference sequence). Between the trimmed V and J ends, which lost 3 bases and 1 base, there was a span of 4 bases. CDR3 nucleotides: TGTGCCAGCAGCCACCCATCCTACGAGCAGTACTTC. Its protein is CASSHPSYEQYF.

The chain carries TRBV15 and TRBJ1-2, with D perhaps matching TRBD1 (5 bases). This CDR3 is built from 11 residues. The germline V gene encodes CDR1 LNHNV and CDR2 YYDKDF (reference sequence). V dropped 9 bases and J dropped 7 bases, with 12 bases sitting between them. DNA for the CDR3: TGTGCCACTGACAGAATGCGTGGCTACACCTTC. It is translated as CATDRMRGYTF.

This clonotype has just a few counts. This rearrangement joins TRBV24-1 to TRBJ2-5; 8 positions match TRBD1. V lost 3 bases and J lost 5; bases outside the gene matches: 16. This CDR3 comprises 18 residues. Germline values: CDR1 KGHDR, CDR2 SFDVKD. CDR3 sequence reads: CATSDPNLRQGRMETQYF. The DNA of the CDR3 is TGTGCCACCAGTGATCCGAACCTACGACAGGGGCGCATGGAGACCCAGTACTTC.